Below, 20 T cell receptor beta chains from the same sample are listed, as sequenced in a study of human T cells and chemical hapten exposure. TCRdb redid the calling of the RACE reads with MiXCR, one entry per CDR3 protein. The data contain under 450,000 distinct CDR3 sequences, around 5% of them seen just once; the ten biggest clones take up 2% to 2.5%. Indicated time point: patch test 1, 2 weeks after DPC sensitization. Treatment defined: therapeutic diphenylcyclopropenone sensitization with weekly scalp DPC. Source: whole blood, taken in connection with sensitization to the hapten diphenylcyclopropenone (DPC). The receptors stem from a woman between 50 and 59 years old with alopecia areata. Some clones in this sample may be carry-over from other donors' samples.

The CDR3 region is CASSLDSGRGGEAFF. The CDR3 DNA is TGCGCCAGCAGCTTGGATTCTGGACGAGGGGGTGAAGCTTTCTTT. This chain connects TRBV5-1 to TRBJ1-1, with D tentatively TRBD1 (6 bases). In germline, CDR1 is SGHRS, CDR2 YFSETQ. CDR3 size: 15 residues. With 0 bases removed from V and 7 bases from J, the gap between germline ends came to 16 bases.

In this sample, this clonotype turned up a few times. The chain carries TRBV7-8 and TRBJ1-1; 10 nucleotides line up with TRBD1. CDR3 size: 15 residues. After removal of 5 bases from V and 5 bases from J, the junction contained 8 bases not matched to a gene. The V gene's germline CDR1 is SGHVS and CDR2 FQNEAQ. CDR3 nucleotide sequence: TGTGCCAGCAGCGGGACAGGGGATGGGAGGACTGAAGCTTTCTTT. The encoded protein is CASSGTGDGRTEAFF.

The table lists this clonotype with a few counts. The J gene is TRBJ2-3, the V gene TRBV4-3; 10 bases are a match to TRBD2. The CDR3 extends over 16 amino acids. J was trimmed by 6 bases and V by 1 base; bases with no gene match: 7. CDR1 and CDR2 from the germline V gene are LGHNA and YSLEER. For the CDR3, the DNA is TGCGCCAGCAGCCAAGGGGCTAGCGGGAGTTGGGATACGCAGTATTTT. This codes for CASSQGASGSWDTQYF.

This clonotype appeared many times. The chain carries TRBV6-1 and TRBJ1-1, with D perhaps matching TRBD1 (5 bases). The CDR3 is 13 residues long. With 2 bases removed from V and 6 bases from J, the gap between germline ends came to 10 bases. Germline CDR1 and CDR2: MNHNS and SASEGT. In DNA form, the CDR3 reads TGTGCCAGCAGTGAACGGGGGAGGGCTGAAGCTTTCTTT. Its translation: CASSERGRAEAFF.

At least ten counts were recorded for this clonotype. The chain employs TRBV3-1 and TRBJ1-6, with 9 bases fitting TRBD1. The CDR3 spans 15 residues. Looked up from germline, CDR1 is LGHDT and CDR2 is YNNKEL (reference sequence). V shed 6 bases, J shed 7 bases, and the junction held 7 bases outside the gene matches. CDR3 nucleotides: TGTGCCAGCAGGGACAGGGGAGTGGGGAATTCACCCCTCCACTTT. Amino acid sequence: CASRDRGVGNSPLHF.

Ten or more counts support this clonotype. This chain links TRBV13 with TRBJ1-2, with 7 bases aligning to TRBD1. There are 16 residues in the CDR3. The V and J ends lost 0 bases and 3 bases, in that order; junction bases with no gene match: 7. Germline CDR1 reads PRHDT; CDR2 reads FYEKMQ (reference sequence). The CDR3 loop is CASSLGRGLGDYGYTF. The CDR3 DNA reads as TGTGCCAGCAGCTTAGGGAGGGGGCTAGGAGACTATGGCTACACCTTC.

This clonotype was picked up a small number of times. V gene TRBV6-2 or TRBV6-3 combines with J gene TRBJ2-3; maybe TRBD2 (6 bases). V lost 7 bases and J lost 0, with 14 bases in between. There are 15 residues in the CDR3. Germline V gene lookup returns CDR1 MNHEY and CDR2 SVGEGT. Written as DNA, the CDR3 is TGTGCCAGCACGCTCCGGGGGACTAGCACAGATACGCAGTATTTT. Its protein is CASTLRGTSTDTQYF.

This clonotype was counted at least ten times. The chain uses TRBV6-5 and TRBJ2-5; D may be TRBD1 (5 bases). Per the germline V gene, CDR1 is MNHEY and CDR2 is SVGAGI. CDR3 length: 14 amino acids. Deletions cut 4 bases from V and 1 base from J, with 10 bases between. The CDR3 spells CASSFRTGQETQYF. As DNA, the CDR3 is TGTGCCAGCAGTTTTCGCACAGGCCAAGAGACCCAGTACTTC.

The rearrangement links TRBV15 to TRBJ2-2; 8 bases line up with TRBD1. This CDR3 has 15 residues. V lost 5 bases and J lost 3; bases outside the gene matches: 5. Germline lookup yields CDR1 LNHNV and CDR2 YYDKDF (reference sequence). CDR3 residues: CATSWDRMDTGELFF. In DNA form, the CDR3 reads TGTGCCACCAGCTGGGACAGGATGGACACCGGGGAGCTGTTTTTT.

This clonotype was seen a handful of times. The V gene is TRBV7-8, the J gene TRBJ2-3; D is undetermined. This CDR3 is 9 amino acids long. Germline V gene lookup returns CDR1 SGHVS and CDR2 FQNEAQ. The V and J ends lost 5 bases and 14 bases respectively, with 8 bases between them. The CDR3 coding sequence is TGTGCCAGCAGCCCCGGACGGTATTTT. Protein product: CASSPGRYF.

This clonotype was seen ten or more times. CDR3 loop: CASSQEESLLQPQHF. In nucleotides, the CDR3 is TGTGCCAGCAGCCAAGAAGAAAGCCTTTTACAGCCCCAGCATTTT. This chain connects TRBV4-2 to TRBJ1-5, with D unresolved. The germline V gene has CDR1 LGHNA and CDR2 YNFKEQ. This CDR3 contains 15 residues. Trimming took off 0 bases at V and 7 bases at J, with 13 bases between the two ends.

This clonotype was found a few times. The chain combines TRBV12-3 or TRBV12-4 with TRBJ1-1, with D perhaps TRBD1 (6 bases). The CDR3 runs to 14 residues. Trimming cost V 8 bases and J 3 bases, with 16 bases left between them. The CDR3 coding sequence is TGTGCCAGCTCCCTGGGGGGGGCGGACACTGAAGCTTTCTTT. Translation: CASSLGGADTEAFF.

In this sample, this clonotype turned up many times. V is TRBV20-1 and J is TRBJ1-4, with 8 bases aligning to TRBD1. Trimming cost V 1 base and J 8 bases; bases outside gene matches: 9. The length of the CDR3 is 15 residues. CDR1 and CDR2 (germline): DFQATT, SNEGSKA (reference sequence). The CDR3: CSARAPGTGSEKLFF. CDR3 coding DNA: TGCAGTGCTAGAGCCCCCGGGACAGGATCCGAAAAACTGTTTTTT.

This clonotype was seen repeatedly, ten times or more. The chain uses TRBV24-1 and TRBJ2-3; 7 nucleotides align to TRBD2. Germline values: CDR1 KGHDR, CDR2 SFDVKD. The CDR3 contains 17 residues. With V trimmed by 0 bases and J by 4 bases, 9 bases remained unmatched. The CDR3 loop is CATSDLAAAGAPDTQYF. The CDR3, as DNA: TGTGCCACCAGTGATTTGGCGGCGGCGGGAGCTCCAGATACGCAGTATTTT.

This clonotype was detected ten times or more. The chain carries TRBV12-3 or TRBV12-4 and TRBJ2-2; the match to TRBD1 covers 8 bases. The CDR3 covers 13 residues. Losses at the gene ends were 7 bases for V and 8 bases for J; bases not matched to a gene: 6. CDR3 nucleotides: TGTGCCAGCAATGAGGACAGGGCTGGGGAGCTGTTTTTT. This codes for CASNEDRAGELFF.

V is TRBV12-3 or TRBV12-4 and J is TRBJ1-1, with D uncertain. V was cut by 6 bases and J by 1 base, with 6 bases left in between. CDR3 size: 12 residues. Written as DNA, the CDR3 is TGTGCCAGCAGGATGTGGAACACTGAAGCTTTCTTT. Its protein is CASRMWNTEAFF.

This clonotype was observed at least ten times. The chain has TRBV20-1 and TRBJ2-3; TRBD2 agrees at 9 bases. This CDR3 region has 15 residues. The germline CDR1 and CDR2 sequences are DFQATT and SNEGSKA (reference sequence). The junction had 9 bases not matched to a gene; V was cut back by 6 bases and J by 2 bases. CDR3 residues: CSAPRASGITDTQYF. The CDR3 DNA sequence: TGCAGTGCCCCTCGAGCTAGCGGGATCACAGATACGCAGTATTTT.

At least ten counts were recorded for this clonotype. The genes are TRBV5-6 and TRBJ2-7, with D tentatively TRBD2 (5 bases). CDR3 length: 14 residues. V was cut by 1 base and J by 4 bases, with 12 bases left in between. Germline-derived CDR1 and CDR2 are SGHDT and YYEEEE. CDR3 nucleotides: TGTGCCAGCAGCTTGAGAACTAGATCTTACGAGCAGTACTTC. Protein product: CASSLRTRSYEQYF. Filled out from reference TRBV5-6 and TRBJ2-7, the complete variable domain reads DAGVTQSPTHLIKTRGQQVTLRCSPKSGHDTVSWYQQALGQGPQFIFQYYEEEERQRGNFPDRFSGHQFPNYSSELNVNALLLGDSALYLCASSLRTRSYEQYFGPGTRLTVT.

Only a few counts were recorded for this clonotype. This chain uses TRBV3-1 with TRBJ2-3; D call uncertain. The germline CDR1 and CDR2 sequences are LGHDT and YNNKEL (reference sequence). The CDR3 consists of 16 residues. V was clipped by 3 bases and J by 0 bases, with 13 bases between them. CDR3 DNA sequence: TGTGCCAGCAGCCACCTAAGCTTTCCTAGCACAGATACGCAGTATTTT. Encoded protein: CASSHLSFPSTDTQYF.

In its sample, this clonotype was seen a few times. The V and J genes are TRBV27 and TRBJ1-1; D is unclear. The V end was cut by 6 bases, the J end by 5 bases, with 10 bases between. This CDR3 region has 12 residues. Germline V lookup: CDR1 MNHEY, CDR2 SMNVEV (reference sequence). The CDR3 bases are TGTGCCAGCAGGGAAAGTGGAACTGAAGCTTTCTTT. Its translation is CASRESGTEAFF.